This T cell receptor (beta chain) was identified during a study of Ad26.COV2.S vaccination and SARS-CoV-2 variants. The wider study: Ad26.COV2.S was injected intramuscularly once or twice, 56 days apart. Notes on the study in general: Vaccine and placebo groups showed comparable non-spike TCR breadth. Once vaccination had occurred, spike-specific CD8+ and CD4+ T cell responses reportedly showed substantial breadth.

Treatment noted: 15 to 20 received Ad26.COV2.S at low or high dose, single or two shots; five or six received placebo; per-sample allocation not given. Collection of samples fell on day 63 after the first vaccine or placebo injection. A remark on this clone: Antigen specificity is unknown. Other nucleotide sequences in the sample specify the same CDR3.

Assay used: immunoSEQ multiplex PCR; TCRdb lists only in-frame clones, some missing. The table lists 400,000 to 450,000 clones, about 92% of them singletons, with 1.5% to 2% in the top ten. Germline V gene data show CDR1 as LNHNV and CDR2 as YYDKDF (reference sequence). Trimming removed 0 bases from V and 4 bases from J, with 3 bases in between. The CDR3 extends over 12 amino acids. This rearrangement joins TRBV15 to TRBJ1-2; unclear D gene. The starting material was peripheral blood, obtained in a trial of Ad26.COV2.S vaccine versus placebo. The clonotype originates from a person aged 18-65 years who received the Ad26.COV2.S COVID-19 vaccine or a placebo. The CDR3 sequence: CATSRDTYGYTF. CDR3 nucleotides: TGTGCCACCAGCAGAGACACCTATGGCTACACCTTC.